Below, one T cell receptor beta chain is given with its context. Its cognate antigen is unknown. 13 Jbeta primers and 60 Vbeta primers were used for the PCR. Assay used: immunoSEQ multiplex PCR; TCRdb lists only in-frame clones, some missing. The repertoire includes roughly 100,000 clones, 66% of them detected once, and roughly 3.5% sits in the top ten. The data are from a study of cytomegalovirus exposure and HLA in healthy donors. Study-wide points: The study dropped some indistinguishable V segments, TRBV6-2 and TRBV6-3 among them.

Germline assignment: CDR1 SGHTA and CDR2 FQGNSA. V lost 5 bases and J 9 bases, leaving 20 bases between the germline ends. This CDR3 contains 16 residues. The rearrangement links TRBV7-2 to TRBJ1-6; a weak D match, TRBD1 (6 bases). This TCR was recovered from a woman aged 45-65 years in good health and CMV-seronegative. Sequenced input: PBMCs. CDR3 residues: CASSRDRTYSASPLHF. CDR3 coding DNA: TGTGCCAGCAGCCGTGACAGGACGTATTCTGCTTCACCCCTCCACTTT.